The 9 T cell receptor beta chains listed next were all sequenced from one sample in a study of blood T cells in healthy people across ages. The use of a sample-barcoded 5' primer and a J-beta primer mix characterized a second PCR of roughly 6 to 12 cycles. TCRdb re-derived calls from the 5' RACE reads in MiXCR, one entry per CDR3 protein. This table holds 550,000 to 800,000 distinct CDR3 sequences, about 32% found once. Input material: blood. All receptors derive from a woman older than 75 in good health.

V and J are TRBV6-1 and TRBJ1-5; D unresolved. Trimming removed 6 bases from V and 4 bases from J, with 10 bases in between. The length of the CDR3 is 13 residues. The germline V gene has CDR1 MNHNS and CDR2 SASEGT. As DNA, the CDR3 is TGTGCCAGCAGGGGATCACATAATCAGCCCCAGCATTTT. Its translation: CASRGSHNQPQHF.

This clonotype was seen a few times. The chain links TRBV20-1 to TRBJ1-2; 7 bases agree with TRBD1. J lost 6 bases, V lost 6 bases, and 16 bases had no gene match. This CDR3 spans 15 amino acids. Germline CDR1 DFQATT, CDR2 SNEGSKA (reference sequence). The CDR3 region is CSAERQGSLQNGYTF. For the CDR3, the DNA is TGCAGTGCCGAACGACAGGGAAGCTTGCAGAATGGCTACACCTTC.

A word on this clonotype: A single base separates this from a much larger clone, so it may be a read error. The V gene is TRBV6-1, the J gene TRBJ2-5, with 7 nucleotides matching TRBD1. Trimming at V came to 4 bases and at J to 11 bases, leaving 19 bases not matched to a gene. CDR3 length: 16 amino acids. Per the germline V gene, CDR1 is MNHNS and CDR2 is SASEGT. The CDR3 protein is CASSVEEQGSVSEQYF. In nucleotides, the CDR3 is TGTGCCAGCAGTGTAGAGGAACAGGGGTCGGTGAGTGAGCAGTACTTC.

About this clonotype: At one end the junction does not follow the germline gene, possibly because of a read error. This chain connects TRBV20-1 to TRBJ1-2; 11 nucleotides align to TRBD1. The length of the CDR3 is 12 residues. Looked up from germline, CDR1 is DFQATT and CDR2 is SNEGSKA (reference sequence). The CDR3 region has the DNA TGCAGCGCTAGGACAGGGGGCGATGGCTACACCTTC. Translated: CSARTGGDGYTF.

This clonotype occurred many times. This chain links TRBV3-1 with TRBJ2-1, with D perhaps matching TRBD1 or TRBD2 (5 bases each). Trimming removed 1 base at V and 13 bases at J, with 8 bases between. The CDR3 totals 11 residues. The germline CDR1 and CDR2 sequences are LGHDT and YNNKEL (reference sequence). The CDR3 nucleotides read TGTGCCAGCAGCCAAGGGGACCACCAGTTCTTC. It specifies CASSQGDHQFF.

This clonotype was seen repeatedly, ten times or more. CDR3 bases: TGTGCCAGCAGTCCTGTCCCGGGACGGATGACTTTCGAGCAGTACTTC. Translation: CASSPVPGRMTFEQYF. The chain has TRBV12-3 or TRBV12-4 and TRBJ2-7; D tentatively fits TRBD1 or TRBD2 (5 bases each). CDR3 length: 16 amino acids. V was trimmed by 5 bases and J by 6 bases, leaving 23 bases between them.

The rearrangement links TRBV29-1 to TRBJ1-1; the D gene is possibly TRBD1 (5 bases). CDR3 size: 11 residues. Trimming removed 7 bases from V and 8 bases from J, with 14 bases in between. Germline CDR1 and CDR2: SQVTM and ANQGSEA. This CDR3 reads CSAAPGLEAFF. The CDR3 DNA sequence: TGCAGCGCTGCTCCAGGGCTAGAAGCTTTCTTT. Supplemented by reference TRBV29-1 and TRBJ1-1, the full variable domain reads SAVISQKPSRDICQRGTSLTIQCQVDSQVTMMFWYRQQPGQSLTLIATANQGSEATYESGFVIDKFPISRPNLTFSTLTVSNMSPEDSSIYLCSAAPGLEAFFGQGTRLTVV.

The chain employs TRBV20-1 and TRBJ2-1, with D tentatively TRBD1 or TRBD2 (5 bases each). V was clipped by 5 bases and J by 0 bases, with 17 bases between them. CDR3 length: 16 residues. CDR1 is DFQATT, CDR2 SNEGSKA, per germline (reference sequence). The CDR3 sequence: CSAEGLGTSSYNEQFF. CDR3 DNA: TGCAGTGCTGAAGGATTGGGGACCTCCTCCTACAATGAGCAGTTCTTC.

On this clonotype: The junction and the germline gene differ at one end; a read error may be behind it. This chain uses TRBV20-1 with TRBJ2-1; D may be TRBD1 (6 bases). The CDR3 contains 15 residues. CDR1 and CDR2 from the germline V gene are DFQATT and SNEGSKA (reference sequence). The CDR3 DNA sequence: TGCAGTGCGCGAGCAGGGGCAAGCTCCTACAATAAGCAGTTCTTC. Translated, it gives CSARAGASSYNKQFF.